What follows are 8 T cell receptor beta chains derived from one specimen sequenced in a study of blood T cell repertoires in COVID-19. The protocol was immunoSEQ multiplex PCR, while the TCRdb copy is restricted to in-frame clones and leaves out a portion. The sample has over 110,000 clones, around 84% seen once. Sequenced input: peripheral blood. The receptors were sampled from a man between 60 and 75 years old with active or convalescent COVID-19.

The chain couples TRBV20-1 to TRBJ2-4; TRBD2 matches 7 bases. The CDR3 has 13 residues. V gave up 3 bases and J gave up 7 bases; unmatched junction bases: 6. CDR1 is DFQATT and CDR2 is SNEGSKA in the germline V gene (reference sequence). This CDR3 reads CSASGREGNIQYF. CDR3 DNA sequence: TGCAGTGCTAGTGGGAGGGAGGGTAACATTCAGTACTTC.

The chain employs TRBV11-2 and TRBJ2-1; a weak D match, TRBD1 (5 bases). The germline V gene has CDR1 SGHAT and CDR2 FQNNGV. There are 16 residues in the CDR3. Deletions cut 8 bases from V and 5 bases from J, with 22 bases between. DNA for the CDR3: TGTGCCAGCCGATCATGGACACCAACCGGCGACAATGAGCAGTTCTTC. As protein: CASRSWTPTGDNEQFF.

The chain joins TRBV6-6 to TRBJ2-7; TRBD1 aligns across 8 bases. This CDR3 contains 14 residues. Germline values: CDR1 MNHNY, CDR2 SVGAGI (reference sequence). Losses at the gene ends were 2 bases for V and 2 bases for J; bases not matched to a gene: 2. DNA for the CDR3: TGTGCCAGCAGTTACCAACAGGGGGCCTACGAGCAGTACTTC. This gives the protein CASSYQQGAYEQYF.

The rearrangement uses TRBV18 and TRBJ1-6; maybe TRBD1 (5 bases). Trimming removed 1 base at V and 7 bases at J, with 11 bases between. CDR3 length: 15 residues. Germline loops: CDR1 KGHSH, CDR2 LQKENI. In DNA form, the CDR3 reads TGTGCCAGCTCACCACGGGGGGGGAGCAATTCACCCCTCCACTTT. Residues: CASSPRGGSNSPLHF.

This chain connects TRBV7-2 to TRBJ1-5, with D tentatively TRBD1 (6 bases). Trimming removed 1 base from V and 1 base from J, with 8 bases in between. This CDR3 region has 15 residues. Germline V lookup: CDR1 SGHTA, CDR2 FQGNSA. CDR3 in amino acids: CASSLGDTSNQPQHF. The CDR3 coding sequence is TGTGCCAGCAGCTTAGGGGACACAAGCAATCAGCCCCAGCATTTT.

This chain connects TRBV9 to TRBJ2-5; D is unclear. CDR3 length: 15 amino acids. V was trimmed by 1 base and J by 2 bases, leaving 12 bases between them. Per the germline V gene, CDR1 is SGDLS and CDR2 is YYNGEE. CDR3 sequence reads: CASSVSLGPQETQYF. CDR3 sequence (DNA): TGTGCCAGCAGCGTATCCTTGGGCCCGCAAGAGACCCAGTACTTC.

V gene TRBV9 combines with J gene TRBJ2-7, with 7 bases aligning to TRBD1. CDR3 length: 13 residues. Trimming took 3 bases from V and 3 from J; bases not matched to a gene: 3. The V gene's germline CDR1 is SGDLS and CDR2 YYNGEE. CDR3 loop: CASSAGTDYEQYF. CDR3 sequence (DNA): TGTGCCAGCAGCGCCGGGACAGACTACGAGCAGTACTTC.

The rearrangement links TRBV5-4 to TRBJ1-2, with 8 bases matching TRBD1. With V trimmed by 0 bases and J by 5 bases, 3 bases remained unmatched. Per germline, CDR1 SGHNT and CDR2 YYREEE (reference sequence). The CDR3 spans 14 residues. CDR3 nucleotide sequence: TGTGCCAGCAGCTTGGTGACAGGGGCATATGGCTACACCTTC. Translated: CASSLVTGAYGYTF.